This T cell receptor (beta chain) is from a study of blood T cell repertoires in COVID-19. Study-wide background: PBMCs, B-cell-depleted T cells, or T cells provided the cDNA or gDNA that made up the material.

The germline V and J ends were trimmed by 0 bases and 4 bases, with 16 bases remaining between them. This CDR3 contains 16 residues. The germline gives CDR1 LNHDA, CDR2 SQIVND (reference sequence). Authors' methods: Reference gene primer amplification yielded estimated nucleated cell counts. The method was immunoSEQ multiplex PCR; TCRdb's version includes in-frame clones alone and lacks a portion of them. V and J calls and clone size follow that table, whereas D and trimming were derived from the DNA. The sample includes approximately 130,000 clones, roughly 80% of them seen just once. The clonotype comes from a human donor in a cohort sampled during active COVID-19. This chain uses TRBV19 with TRBJ2-7, with D tentatively TRBD2 (6 bases). The specimen sequenced was peripheral blood. CDR3 sequence reads: CASSIDHGGRGYEQYF. Here the CDR3 DNA reads TGTGCCAGTAGTATAGATCACGGGGGAAGAGGGTACGAGCAGTACTTC.